Listed here are 29 T cell receptor beta chains from one sample, sequenced in a study of blood T cell repertoires in COVID-19. TCRdb's copy holds only in-frame clones and misses some; the assay was immunoSEQ multiplex PCR. Among 100,000 or so clones listed, roughly 92% were seen once. Input material: peripheral blood. These TCRs come from an older woman with active COVID-19.

V is TRBV3-1 (or the pseudogene TRBV3-2) and J is TRBJ1-4; TRBD1 is a possible D gene (6 bases). The ends were cut back, 4 bases at V and 8 bases at J, with 14 bases in the middle. CDR3 length equals 14 residues. Germline V gives CDR1 LGHDT, CDR2 YNNKEL (reference sequence). CDR3 in DNA: TGTGCCAGCAGCCTGATACCACAGGGAGAAAAACTGTTTTTT. Protein sequence: CASSLIPQGEKLFF.

The chain has TRBV5-6 and TRBJ1-4; D remains unclear. V lost 2 bases to trimming and J lost 11 bases, with 10 bases between them. Per the germline V gene, CDR1 is SGHDT and CDR2 is YYEEEE. CDR3 size: 12 residues. The CDR3 bases are TGTGCCAGCAGCTTCGTAGAGGGTAAACTGTTTTTT. This codes for CASSFVEGKLFF.

V and J are TRBV5-1 and TRBJ2-5; TRBD1 is a possible D gene (6 bases). In germline, CDR1 is SGHRS, CDR2 YFSETQ. This CDR3 comprises 14 residues. Trimming pared 2 bases from V and 1 base from J, leaving 9 bases between. CDR3 nucleotides: TGCGCCAGCAGCTTCGGCAGGGGCCAAGAGACCCAGTACTTC. This gives the protein CASSFGRGQETQYF.

The chain recombines TRBV7-2 with TRBJ1-2; 8 positions agree with TRBD1. V was clipped by 5 bases and J by 2 bases; unmatched bases: 4. This CDR3 comprises 14 residues. CDR1 and CDR2 (germline): SGHTA, FQGNSA. CDR3 residues: CASSTRTGNYGYTF. The DNA for the CDR3 is TGTGCCAGCAGCACCCGGACAGGGAACTATGGCTACACCTTC. Complete variable domain (other parts from reference TRBV7-2 and TRBJ1-2): GAGVSQSPSNKVTEKGKDVELRCDPISGHTALYWYRQSLGQGLEFLIYFQGNSAPDKSGLPSDRFSAERTGGSVSTLTIQRTQQEDSAVYLCASSTRTGNYGYTFGSGTRLTVV.

This rearrangement joins TRBV29-1 to TRBJ1-1; 7 bases map to TRBD1. Germline CDR1 reads SQVTM; CDR2 reads ANQGSEA. The CDR3 length is 14 residues. J gave up 6 bases and V 5 bases, and 12 bases lay outside the gene matches. CDR3 region: CSVFSGQIMAEAFF. The CDR3 DNA reads TGCAGCGTTTTCTCGGGACAGATTATGGCTGAAGCTTTCTTT.

Here the CDR3 reads CAWSVPGTNEKLFF. The DNA for the CDR3 is TGTGCCTGGAGTGTCCCAGGGACTAATGAAAAACTGTTTTTT. The genes are TRBV30 and TRBJ1-4; maybe TRBD1 (5 bases). V was clipped by 0 bases and J by 2 bases, with 7 bases between them. In germline, CDR1 is GTSNPN, CDR2 SVGIG (reference sequence). This CDR3 is built from 14 residues.

The chain combines TRBV5-1 with TRBJ2-4; TRBD1 aligns across 8 bases. Germline lookup yields CDR1 SGHRS and CDR2 YFSETQ. The CDR3 is 15 residues long. V lost 4 bases and J lost 8; bases outside the gene matches: 11. The chain's CDR3 is CASSPGTGRDDIQYF. The DNA for the CDR3 is TGCGCCAGCAGCCCCGGGACAGGACGAGATGACATTCAGTACTTC.

The rearrangement joins TRBV5-4 to TRBJ2-7; D may be TRBD1 (6 bases). The CDR3 is 14 residues long. Per germline, CDR1 SGHNT and CDR2 YYREEE (reference sequence). V lost 4 bases, J lost 6 bases, and 17 bases lay in between. The CDR3 region is CASSQDSFVGEQYF. The CDR3 DNA sequence: TGTGCCAGCAGCCAGGACAGTTTTGTCGGCGAGCAGTACTTC. The full variable domain, with the rest looked up from reference TRBV5-4 and TRBJ2-7, is ETGVTQSPTHLIKTRGQQVTLRCSSQSGHNTVSWYQQALGQGPQFIFQYYREEENGRGNFPPRFSGLQFPNYSSELNVNALELDDSALYLCASSQDSFVGEQYFGPGTRLTVT.

This clone is a singleton in its sample. V is TRBV19 and J is TRBJ2-7; 7 bases match TRBD1. The CDR3 sequence is 15 residues long. Germline values: CDR1 LNHDA, CDR2 SQIVND (reference sequence). V gave up 5 bases and J gave up 3 bases; unmatched junction bases: 10. The CDR3 nucleotides are TGTGCCAGTAGTCCCACAGGGGTTAAGAGCTACGAGCAGTACTTC. Translating gives CASSPTGVKSYEQYF.

The V gene is TRBV5-6, the J gene TRBJ1-5; a weak D match, TRBD1 (6 bases). Germline lookup yields CDR1 SGHDT and CDR2 YYEEEE. V shed 1 base and J shed 1 base, with 12 bases lying between them. The CDR3 totals 16 residues. CDR3 sequence reads: CASSLRGGASNQPQHF. CDR3 coding DNA: TGTGCCAGCAGCTTGAGGGGGGGGGCGAGCAATCAGCCCCAGCATTTT.

This chain links TRBV10-1 with TRBJ2-5, with D unclear. This CDR3 has 14 residues. V dropped 3 bases and J dropped 4 bases, with 12 bases sitting between them. The germline V gene has CDR1 WNHNN and CDR2 SYGVQD (reference sequence). For the CDR3, the DNA is TGCGCCAGCAGTGATTCTAGGCACGGAGAGACCCAGTACTTC. Translating gives CASSDSRHGETQYF.

V gene TRBV6-5 combines with J gene TRBJ2-7; 9 nucleotides line up with TRBD1. Trimming cost V 10 bases and J 7 bases; bases outside gene matches: 11. Germline V gene sequence: CDR1 MNHEY, CDR2 SVGAGI. This CDR3 contains 13 residues. CDR3: CATRDRALGEQYF. The CDR3 DNA is TGTGCCACCAGGGACAGGGCCTTGGGAGAGCAGTACTTC.

A remark on this clone: Other DNA sequences of this sample code for an identical CDR3. The rearrangement uses TRBV5-1 and TRBJ1-5; 10 bases line up with TRBD1. The germline gives CDR1 SGHRS, CDR2 YFSETQ. Trimming took 3 bases from V and 6 from J; bases not matched to a gene: 3. The CDR3 totals 14 residues. CDR3: CASSYGTGVQPQHF. As DNA, the CDR3 is TGCGCCAGCAGCTATGGGACAGGGGTTCAGCCCCAGCATTTT.

J is TRBJ2-2 and V is TRBV28, with D unclear. CDR1 is MDHEN and CDR2 is SYDVKM in the germline V gene. V was clipped by 3 bases and J by 1 base, with 3 bases between them. CDR3 length: 13 amino acids. CDR3 sequence (DNA): TGTGCCAGCAGTTTCCGGAACACCGGGGAGCTGTTTTTT. Translated, it gives CASSFRNTGELFF. The full variable domain, its missing parts supplied by reference TRBV28 and TRBJ2-2, is DVKVTQSSRYLVKRTGEKVFLECVQDMDHENMFWYRQDPGLGLRLIYFSYDVKMKEKGDIPEGYSVSREKKERFSLILESASTNQTSMYLCASSFRNTGELFFGEGSRLTVL.

The rearrangement links TRBV12-3 or TRBV12-4 to TRBJ2-3; D possibly corresponds to TRBD1 (5 bases). The CDR3 loop spans 12 amino acids. V was trimmed by 3 bases and J by 9 bases, leaving 10 bases between them. The CDR3 protein is CASSFGAGTQYF. CDR3 sequence (DNA): TGTGCCAGCAGTTTTGGGGCCGGAACGCAGTATTTT.

Here the CDR3 reads CASSTRVVSYNEQFF. The CDR3, as DNA: TGCGCCAGCAGCACTCGGGTAGTTTCCTACAATGAGCAGTTCTTC. V is TRBV4-1 and J is TRBJ2-1; no clear D gene. The germline V and J ends were trimmed by 5 bases and 1 base, with 12 bases remaining between them. Germline-derived CDR1 and CDR2 are MGHRA and YSYEKL. The CDR3 has 15 residues.

The genes are TRBV28 and TRBJ2-7; 11 bases align to TRBD2. The V and J ends lost 5 bases and 0 bases, in that order; junction bases with no gene match: 3. The CDR3 extends over 15 amino acids. Germline loops: CDR1 MDHEN, CDR2 SYDVKM. This CDR3 is CASSRLAGSSYEQYF. Written as DNA, the CDR3 is TGTGCCAGCAGTAGACTAGCGGGAAGCTCCTACGAGCAGTACTTC.

V is TRBV19 and J is TRBJ1-5; D remains unclear. The length of the CDR3 is 16 residues. In germline, CDR1 is LNHDA, CDR2 SQIVND (reference sequence). V dropped 7 bases and J dropped 3 bases, with 19 bases sitting between them. The CDR3 bases are TGTGCCAGTACCAAAGAAGCCAGTGGAGTCAATCAGCCCCAGCATTTT. Translating gives CASTKEASGVNQPQHF.

The chain carries TRBV30 and TRBJ1-1; D is possibly TRBD1 (5 bases). The germline gives CDR1 GTSNPN, CDR2 SVGIG (reference sequence). The CDR3 contains 13 residues. Trimming removed 1 base from V and 4 bases from J, with 10 bases in between. The CDR3 is CAWSGGRSTEAFF. The CDR3 DNA reads as TGTGCCTGGAGTGGGGGCAGGAGCACTGAAGCTTTCTTT.

J is TRBJ2-5 and V is TRBV15; 9 bases line up with TRBD1. The germline V gene has CDR1 LNHNV and CDR2 YYDKDF (reference sequence). With V trimmed by 0 bases and J by 5 bases, 7 bases remained unmatched. The CDR3 extends over 16 amino acids. CDR3 sequence (DNA): TGTGCCACCAGCAGAGAGGGTGGGACAGGGCTGGAGACCCAGTACTTC. This encodes CATSREGGTGLETQYF.

The chain employs TRBV29-1 and TRBJ2-5; 8 nucleotides agree with TRBD2. V trimming: 4 bases; J trimming: 4 bases; junction bases outside the gene matches: 5. Looked up from germline, CDR1 is SQVTM and CDR2 is ANQGSEA. The CDR3 covers 13 residues. This CDR3 reads CSVGGTRRETQYF. CDR3 nucleotides: TGCAGCGTTGGTGGGACTAGGAGAGAGACCCAGTACTTC.

The chain carries TRBV10-2 and TRBJ1-5; no clear D gene. The V end lost 0 bases, the J end lost 3 bases, and 12 bases lay between the germline ends. There are 16 residues in the CDR3. Germline V gene data show CDR1 as WSHSY and CDR2 as SAAADI. This CDR3 is CASSESRSMANQPQHF. The CDR3 DNA sequence: TGCGCCAGCAGTGAGTCGCGGTCAATGGCCAATCAGCCCCAGCATTTT.

The V and J genes are TRBV3-1 (or the pseudogene TRBV3-2) and TRBJ2-2; D unclear. The CDR3 covers 12 residues. V lost 4 bases to trimming and J lost 8 bases, with 8 bases between them. Germline V CDR1 and CDR2: LGHDT, YNNKEL (reference sequence). DNA of the CDR3: TGTGCCAGCAGCCGGCCCTCTGGGGAGCTGTTTTTT. It encodes CASSRPSGELFF.

The DNA of the CDR3 is TGTGCCAGTGGGGAGGCCACTGAAGCTTTCTTT. Protein: CASGEATEAFF. This chain connects TRBV9 to TRBJ1-1; D not resolved. From germline, CDR1 is SGDLS and CDR2 YYNGEE. V was cut by 8 bases and J by 4 bases, with 9 bases left in between. This CDR3 has 11 amino acids.

This chain links TRBV5-6 with TRBJ2-1; 14 bases agree with TRBD2. The CDR3 totals 17 residues. The V gene's germline CDR1 is SGHDT and CDR2 YYEEEE. The J segment lost 4 bases and the V segment lost 4 bases, leaving 7 bases of the junction unmatched. Here the CDR3 reads CASSRRLAGGLYNEQFF. The CDR3 DNA is TGTGCCAGCAGCAGACGACTAGCGGGGGGGTTATACAATGAGCAGTTCTTC.

The chain has TRBV29-1 and TRBJ2-1; 13 positions agree with TRBD2. Unmatched junction bases numbered 11, after V lost 0 bases and J lost 6 bases. Germline V gives CDR1 SQVTM, CDR2 ANQGSEA. There are 18 residues in the CDR3. The chain's CDR3 is CSVEERGMGTSGTNEQFF. Written as DNA, the CDR3 is TGCAGCGTTGAAGAACGGGGGATGGGGACTAGCGGGACCAATGAGCAGTTCTTC.

The chain combines TRBV6-2 or TRBV6-3 with TRBJ2-1, with 15 bases aligning to TRBD2. The CDR3 has 16 amino acids. CDR1 is MNHEY and CDR2 is SVGEGT in the germline V gene. The J segment lost 9 bases and the V segment lost 6 bases, leaving 9 bases of the junction unmatched. The CDR3 protein is CASSRTSGRGRSEQFF. The DNA of the CDR3 is TGTGCCAGCAGCCGGACTAGCGGGAGGGGTCGGAGTGAGCAGTTCTTC.

The V gene is TRBV30, the J gene TRBJ2-5; unclear D gene. Trimming left V 5 bases short and J 5 bases short, with 6 bases between. The germline gives CDR1 GTSNPN, CDR2 SVGIG (reference sequence). The CDR3 loop spans 10 amino acids. The CDR3: CAWGGETQYF. The CDR3, as DNA: TGTGCCTGGGGCGGTGAGACCCAGTACTTC.

The chain couples TRBV7-8 to TRBJ1-2; possibly TRBD1 for D (6 bases). Trimming cost V 5 bases and J 0 bases, with 13 bases left between them. The CDR3 runs to 15 residues. Germline-derived CDR1 and CDR2 are SGHVS and FQNEAQ. Here the CDR3 reads CASSLKDRANYGYTF. The CDR3, as DNA: TGTGCCAGCAGCCTCAAGGACAGAGCTAACTATGGCTACACCTTC.